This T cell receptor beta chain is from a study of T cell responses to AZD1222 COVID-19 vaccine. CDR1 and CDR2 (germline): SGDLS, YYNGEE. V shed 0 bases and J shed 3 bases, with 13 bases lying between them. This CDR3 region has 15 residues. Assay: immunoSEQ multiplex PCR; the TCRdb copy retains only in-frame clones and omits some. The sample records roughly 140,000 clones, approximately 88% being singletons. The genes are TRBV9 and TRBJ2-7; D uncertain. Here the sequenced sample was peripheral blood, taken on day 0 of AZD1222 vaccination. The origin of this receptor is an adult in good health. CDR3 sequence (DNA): TGTGCCAGCAGCGTAGCCCCGTCGACCGACTACGAGCAGTACTTC. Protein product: CASSVAPSTDYEQYF. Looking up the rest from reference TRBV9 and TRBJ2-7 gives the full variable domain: DSGVTQTPKHLITATGQRVTLRCSPRSGDLSVYWYQQSLDQGLQFLIQYYNGEERAKGNILERFSAQQFPDLHSELNLSSLELGDSALYFCASSVAPSTDYEQYFGPGTRLTVT.